This T cell receptor beta chain was documented in a study of blood T cells in healthy people across ages. A second about 7 to 11 cycle PCR used barcoded and J-beta primers. Each CDR3 protein gets one entry after TCRdb re-called the 5' RACE reads with MiXCR. This table has hundreds of thousands of distinct CDR3 sequences, 58% appearing once. With V trimmed by 9 bases and J by 4 bases, 9 bases remained unmatched. Germline V CDR1 and CDR2: ENHRY, SYGVKD. This CDR3 has 14 residues. V gene TRBV10-3 combines with J gene TRBJ2-3; 8 bases are a match to TRBD2. This receptor was taken from a man aged 60 to 75 in good health. The sequencing input was blood. Written as DNA, the CDR3 is TGTGCCATAAGGGACGGGGGGGCCGCAGATACGCAGTATTTT. Encoded protein: CAIRDGGAADTQYF.